This passage covers 10 T cell receptor beta chains from one sample sequenced in a study of blood T cell repertoires in COVID-19. Sequencing used immunoSEQ multiplex PCR; TCRdb keeps in-frame clones, though not all of them. Found here are roughly 220,000 clones, roughly 79% of them singletons; the top ten hold 6.5% to 8.5%. The sequenced sample was peripheral blood. The origin of the receptors is an elderly woman with COVID-19, enrolled during active disease.

The table lists this clone with a few counts. The chain recombines TRBV4-2 with TRBJ2-5, with D hard to call. Germline values: CDR1 LGHNA, CDR2 YNFKEQ. The CDR3 contains 13 residues. The V end was cut by 1 base, the J end by 8 bases, with 11 bases between. The CDR3 protein is CASSQGLESTQYF. The CDR3 region has the DNA TGTGCCAGCAGCCAAGGATTGGAGAGCACCCAGTACTTC.

The chain links TRBV2 to TRBJ2-2; D perhaps matches TRBD2 (5 bases). V lost 8 bases and J 6 bases, leaving 19 bases between the germline ends. This CDR3 has 15 amino acids. The germline V gene has CDR1 SNHLY and CDR2 FYNNEI. DNA for the CDR3: TGTGCCAGCCTTGCTACTACTAGTTTCGCCGGGGAGCTGTTTTTT. Protein sequence: CASLATTSFAGELFF.

V gene TRBV4-1 combines with J gene TRBJ2-7; 8 bases align to TRBD2. CDR1 and CDR2 (germline): MGHRA, YSYEKL. With V trimmed by 1 base and J by 3 bases, 8 bases remained unmatched. This CDR3 is built from 16 residues. Written as DNA, the CDR3 is TGCGCCAGCAGCCAAGCGGCTAGCGGGCCCTTCTACGAGCAGTACTTC. Translation: CASSQAASGPFYEQYF.

This chain links TRBV5-1 with TRBJ2-3; 9 bases fit TRBD2. V lost 4 bases, J lost 4 bases, and 7 bases stayed unmatched. The CDR3 consists of 15 residues. Germline V gene data show CDR1 as SGHRS and CDR2 as YFSETQ. This CDR3 is CASSPSGGSSDTQYF. CDR3 nucleotides: TGCGCCAGCAGCCCCAGCGGGGGGAGCTCAGATACGCAGTATTTT.

The rearrangement uses TRBV2 and TRBJ1-2, with D uncertain. Trimming shortened V by 6 bases and J by 1 base, and 12 bases separated the two germline ends. The CDR3 extends over 14 amino acids. Germline V gives CDR1 SNHLY, CDR2 FYNNEI. The CDR3: CASSDSLFNYGYTF. CDR3 nucleotide sequence: TGTGCCAGCAGCGACTCACTCTTTAACTATGGCTACACCTTC.

The count of this clone is one. The chain joins TRBV7-3 to TRBJ2-1, with TRBD2 matching 7 bases. This CDR3 has 14 amino acids. CDR1 and CDR2 from the germline V gene are SGHTA and FQGTGA. Trimming removed 3 bases from V and 15 bases from J; junction bases left unmatched: 14. As DNA, the CDR3 is TGTGCCAGCAGCTTCTTGGGCGGGAGTAGTTGGGTGTTCTTC. Its protein product is CASSFLGGSSWVFF. The full variable domain, rest sourced from reference TRBV7-3 and TRBJ2-1, is GAGVSQTPSNKVTEKGKYVELRCDPISGHTALYWYRQSLGQGPEFLIYFQGTGAADDSGLPNDRFFAVRPEGSVSTLKIQRTERGDSAVYLCASSFLGGSSWVFFGPGTRLTVL.

The V call is TRBV13, the J call TRBJ1-1; tentative D call: TRBD1 (5 bases). Germline V gene lookup returns CDR1 PRHDT and CDR2 FYEKMQ (reference sequence). V was clipped by 5 bases and J by 0 bases, with 7 bases between them. This CDR3 spans 13 amino acids. The CDR3 nucleotides read TGTGCCAGCAGCAGCAGGGTGAACACTGAAGCTTTCTTT. It encodes CASSSRVNTEAFF.

This clone was picked up one time. This chain joins TRBV20-1 and TRBJ1-1; TRBD1 aligns across 7 bases. V gave up 3 bases and J gave up 9 bases; unmatched junction bases: 4. The CDR3 length is 11 residues. Germline CDR1 DFQATT, CDR2 SNEGSKA (reference sequence). DNA for the CDR3: TGCAGTGCTAGTAGGGGACAGCAAGCTTTCTTT. Translation: CSASRGQQAFF.

This chain links TRBV5-1 with TRBJ2-3; D is unresolved. V was shortened by 4 bases and J by 2 bases, with 14 bases between the two germline ends. This CDR3 is 15 amino acids long. Germline V CDR1 and CDR2: SGHRS, YFSETQ. In DNA, the CDR3 is TGCGCCAGCAGCCCCACAATCCTAGTCACAGATACGCAGTATTTT. Translation: CASSPTILVTDTQYF.

The gene calls are TRBV7-2 and TRBJ2-1, with D unresolved. CDR3 length equals 15 residues. V gave up 5 bases and J gave up 4 bases, with 15 bases separating them. Germline V CDR1 and CDR2: SGHTA, FQGNSA. The CDR3 nucleotides read TGTGCCAGCAGCCCCCGTAGAGGATCGTACAATGAGCAGTTCTTC. Protein sequence: CASSPRRGSYNEQFF.